Below are 14 T cell receptor beta chains sequenced from a single sample in a study of blood T cell repertoires in COVID-19. Only in-frame clones appear in the TCRdb table, and some are missing; sequencing was by immunoSEQ multiplex PCR. In the table there are 84,000 or so clones, 80% to 90% of which are singletons. What was sequenced was peripheral blood. The receptors derive from a man older than 75 with active or convalescent COVID-19.

V usage is TRBV9 and J usage is TRBJ1-2, with a weak D call TRBD1 (5 bases). The CDR3 is 15 residues long. Germline CDR1 is SGDLS and CDR2 is YYNGEE. Trimming pared 3 bases from V and 2 bases from J, leaving 14 bases between. In nucleotides, the CDR3 is TGTGCCAGCAGCGAGCTTGGGGGGTTGAACTATGGCTACACCTTC. It codes for CASSELGGLNYGYTF.

The chain combines TRBV18 with TRBJ1-1; tentative D call: TRBD1 (5 bases). Germline loops: CDR1 KGHSH, CDR2 LQKENI. There are 13 residues in the CDR3. Trimming stripped 3 bases from V and 7 bases from J, with 12 bases between. CDR3 nucleotides: TGTGCCAGCTCACCCCGCATCACAGGTGAAGCTTTCTTT. Protein sequence: CASSPRITGEAFF.

The rearrangement uses TRBV9 and TRBJ1-2, with 7 bases that match TRBD1. Germline trimming cut 3 bases from V and 5 bases from J; bases unmatched to any gene: 16. This CDR3 contains 17 residues. Per germline, CDR1 SGDLS and CDR2 YYNGEE. CDR3 protein: CASSAYLWMTGNYGYTF. CDR3 DNA sequence: TGTGCCAGCAGCGCCTACCTCTGGATGACAGGGAATTATGGCTACACCTTC.

The chain uses TRBV6-5 and TRBJ1-3, with D uncertain. Germline CDR1 is MNHEY and CDR2 is SVGAGI. The CDR3 length is 12 residues. Trimming stripped 3 bases from V and 4 bases from J, with 4 bases between. The CDR3 loop reads CASSYTGNTIYF. In nucleotides, the CDR3 is TGTGCCAGCAGTTATACAGGAAACACCATATATTTT.

This chain links TRBV9 with TRBJ1-3, with 7 bases lining up with TRBD1. CDR3 size: 15 residues. Germline V lookup: CDR1 SGDLS, CDR2 YYNGEE. V was clipped by 0 bases and J by 4 bases; unmatched bases: 4. The CDR3 is CASSVEQGPGNTIYF. Written as DNA, the CDR3 is TGTGCCAGCAGCGTAGAACAGGGGCCAGGAAACACCATATATTTT.

The chain employs TRBV18 and TRBJ1-6; D is unclear. Trimming shortened V by 1 base and J by 10 bases, and 8 bases separated the two germline ends. The CDR3 length is 13 residues. CDR1 is KGHSH, CDR2 LQKENI, per germline. As DNA, the CDR3 is TGTGCCAGCTCACCACTTCTAGAATCACCCCTCCACTTT. This translates into CASSPLLESPLHF.

This rearrangement joins TRBV12-3 or TRBV12-4 to TRBJ1-5; D unclear. This CDR3 is 12 amino acids long. Trimming cost V 3 bases and J 9 bases, with 9 bases left between them. The CDR3 coding sequence is TGTGCCAGCAGTTTTACCGCGGGGCCCCAGCATTTT. It codes for CASSFTAGPQHF.

This clone came up a few times. The chain couples TRBV7-9 to TRBJ1-1; maybe TRBD1 (6 bases). The germline V and J ends were trimmed by 10 bases and 6 bases, with 18 bases remaining between them. The CDR3 has 13 residues. Per the germline V gene, CDR1 is SEHNR and CDR2 is FQNEAQ (reference sequence). Here the CDR3 reads CATETGFHAEAFF. The CDR3 bases are TGTGCCACCGAAACAGGGTTCCACGCTGAAGCTTTCTTT.

V usage is TRBV18 and J usage is TRBJ2-7; 10 nucleotides match TRBD1. Germline V CDR1 and CDR2: KGHSH, LQKENI. Trimming took 4 bases from V and 5 from J; bases not matched to a gene: 5. This CDR3 contains 14 residues. For the CDR3, the DNA is TGTGCCAGCTCACGGGACAGGGGAAATAACGAGCAGTACTTC. Amino acids: CASSRDRGNNEQYF.

This chain joins TRBV7-2 and TRBJ1-2; no clear D gene. This CDR3 comprises 16 residues. The V gene's germline CDR1 is SGHTA and CDR2 FQGNSA. Trimming removed 5 bases at V and 1 base at J, with 17 bases between. The DNA for the CDR3 is TGTGCCAGCAGCGACCTAAGTCGAGGAGTTAACTATGGCTACACCTTC. Its protein product is CASSDLSRGVNYGYTF.

The V and J genes are TRBV7-9 and TRBJ2-5; 9 bases align to TRBD1. The CDR3 spans 16 residues. Germline V gives CDR1 SEHNR, CDR2 FQNEAQ (reference sequence). The junction had 12 bases not matched to a gene; V was cut back by 5 bases and J by 5 bases. As DNA, the CDR3 is TGTGCCAGCAGCCGCTGGACAGGGGAGGTATGGGAGACCCAGTACTTC. Translating it yields CASSRWTGEVWETQYF.

The chain carries TRBV10-1 and TRBJ1-2, with a possible D match to TRBD1 (5 bases). Between the trimmed V and J ends, which lost 7 bases and 8 bases, there was a span of 17 bases. Germline lookup yields CDR1 WNHNN and CDR2 SYGVQD (reference sequence). CDR3 length: 13 amino acids. CDR3 sequence reads: CASNYLGGVGYTF. The CDR3 coding sequence is TGCGCCAGCAATTATCTGGGAGGGGTCGGCTACACCTTC.

This sequence joins TRBV7-2 and TRBJ2-7, with 8 nucleotides matching TRBD2. CDR1 and CDR2 (germline): SGHTA, FQGNSA. Unmatched junction bases numbered 6, after V lost 2 bases and J lost 0 bases. The CDR3 loop spans 16 amino acids. CDR3 in DNA: TGTGCCAGCAGCTTACGGGCGGGAGGCAGCTCCTACGAGCAGTACTTC. The encoded protein is CASSLRAGGSSYEQYF.

V gene TRBV4-2 combines with J gene TRBJ1-4; D is unresolved. Trimming cost V 5 bases and J 11 bases, with 9 bases left between them. The CDR3 consists of 11 residues. The germline CDR1 and CDR2 sequences are LGHNA and YNFKEQ. In DNA, the CDR3 is TGTGCCAGCAGCGCAAGCGCGAAACTGTTTTTT. Protein: CASSASAKLFF.